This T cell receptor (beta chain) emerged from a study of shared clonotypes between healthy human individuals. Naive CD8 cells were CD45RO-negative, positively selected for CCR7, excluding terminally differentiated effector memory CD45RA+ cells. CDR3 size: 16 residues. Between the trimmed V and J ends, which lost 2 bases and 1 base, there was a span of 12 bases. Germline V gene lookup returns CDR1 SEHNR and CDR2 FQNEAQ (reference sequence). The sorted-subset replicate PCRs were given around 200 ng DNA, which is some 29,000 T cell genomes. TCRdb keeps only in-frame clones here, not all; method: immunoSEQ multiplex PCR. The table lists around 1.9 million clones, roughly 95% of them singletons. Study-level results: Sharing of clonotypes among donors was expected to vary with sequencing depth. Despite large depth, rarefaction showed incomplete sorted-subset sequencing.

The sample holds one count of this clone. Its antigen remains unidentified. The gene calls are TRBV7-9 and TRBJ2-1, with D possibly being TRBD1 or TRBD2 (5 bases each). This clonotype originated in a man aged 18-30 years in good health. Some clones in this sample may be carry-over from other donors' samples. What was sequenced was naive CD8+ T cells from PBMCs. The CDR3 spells CASSLPGLVSYNEQFF. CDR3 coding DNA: TGTGCCAGCAGCTTACCGGGGCTAGTATCCTACAATGAGCAGTTCTTC.